This passage covers 2 T cell receptor beta chains from one sample sequenced in a study of CD8 T cells in Susac syndrome. It was with random hexamers that roughly 0.5 to 1 ug RNA was reverse transcribed. TCRdb reprocessed the immunoSEQ multiplex PCR reads via MiXCR and lists one record per CDR3 protein. This sample has about 76,000 distinct CDR3 sequences, with approximately 93% found just once. Sequencing was carried out using CD8+ T cells from PBMCs. Receptors originate from a human donor with Susac syndrome.

This clonotype was counted a single time. The chain is built from TRBV20-1 and TRBJ1-4; the D gene is possibly TRBD1 (5 bases). Per germline, CDR1 DFQATT and CDR2 SNEGSKA (reference sequence). V was trimmed by 4 bases and J by 8 bases, leaving 20 bases between them. The CDR3 has 15 residues. As DNA, the CDR3 is TGCAGTGCTAAGTTCCGGGGGATCCGTTCCGAAAAACTGTTTTTT. Residues: CSAKFRGIRSEKLFF.

The V gene is TRBV12-3 or TRBV12-4, the J gene TRBJ2-5, with D maybe TRBD2 (6 bases). The CDR3 contains 15 residues. Trimming stripped 4 bases from V and 2 bases from J, with 14 bases between. This CDR3 is CASSSSGSGQETQYF. Written as DNA, the CDR3 is TGTGCCAGCAGTTCCAGCGGTAGCGGACAAGAGACCCAGTACTTC.